This T cell receptor (beta chain) was found in a study of PD-1 blockade in classical Hodgkin lymphoma. V lost 7 bases to trimming and J lost 2 bases, with 16 bases between them. The germline gives CDR1 SGHVT, CDR2 SQSDAQ. This CDR3 comprises 15 residues. A single count supports this clone. After autologous stem cell transplantation all patients relapsed, and prior brentuximab vedotin exposure differed between cohorts. Sequencing used immunoSEQ multiplex PCR; TCRdb keeps in-frame clones, though not all of them. The data show around 14,000 clones, around 88% seen once. The chain recombines TRBV7-4 with TRBJ2-3; D is possibly TRBD1 (5 bases). The sequence derives from a human donor with classical Hodgkin lymphoma. Here the sequenced sample was peripheral blood mononuclear cells (PBMCs), taken before the second cycle of nivolumab. The CDR3 DNA follows: TGTGCCAGCAAAATCTTAGGGGTATCCACAGATACGCAGTATTTT. It is translated as CASKILGVSTDTQYF.